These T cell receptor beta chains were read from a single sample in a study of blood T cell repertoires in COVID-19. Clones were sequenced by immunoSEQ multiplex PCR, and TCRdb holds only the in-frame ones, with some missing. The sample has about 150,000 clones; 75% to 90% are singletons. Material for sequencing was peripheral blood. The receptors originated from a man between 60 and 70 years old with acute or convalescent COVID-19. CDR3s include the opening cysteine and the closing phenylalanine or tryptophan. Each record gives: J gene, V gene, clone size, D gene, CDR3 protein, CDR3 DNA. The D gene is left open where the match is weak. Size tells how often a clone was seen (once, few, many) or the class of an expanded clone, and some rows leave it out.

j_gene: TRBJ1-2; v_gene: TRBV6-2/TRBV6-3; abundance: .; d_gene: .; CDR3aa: CASSLTGSSYGYTF; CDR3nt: TGTGCCAGCAGTTTAACAGGGAGTTCCTATGGCTACACCTTC
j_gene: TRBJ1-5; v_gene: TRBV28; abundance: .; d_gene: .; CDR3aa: CASVAGRGDNQPQHF; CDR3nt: TGTGCCAGTGTAGCGGGGCGAGGCGACAATCAGCCCCAGCATTTT
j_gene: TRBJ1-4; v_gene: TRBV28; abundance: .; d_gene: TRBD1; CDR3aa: CASSSPGQGGEKLFF; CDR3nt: TGTGCCAGCAGTTCTCCGGGACAGGGTGGCGAAAAACTGTTTTTT
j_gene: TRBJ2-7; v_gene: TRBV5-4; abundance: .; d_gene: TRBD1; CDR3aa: CASSLGQVNYEQYF; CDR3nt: TGTGCCAGCAGCTTAGGACAGGTGAACTACGAGCAGTACTTC
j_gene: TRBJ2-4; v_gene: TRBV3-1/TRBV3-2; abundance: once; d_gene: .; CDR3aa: CASSQTGSLAKNIQYF; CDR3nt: TGTGCCAGCAGCCAAACAGGGTCTCTAGCCAAAAACATTCAGTACTTC
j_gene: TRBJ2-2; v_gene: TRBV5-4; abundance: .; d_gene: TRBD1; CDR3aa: CASSSTGTGNTGELFF; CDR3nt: TGTGCCAGCAGCAGCACCGGGACAGGGAACACCGGGGAGCTGTTTTTT
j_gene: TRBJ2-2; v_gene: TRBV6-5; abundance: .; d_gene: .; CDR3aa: CASSYSSTGELFF; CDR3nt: TGTGCCAGCAGTTACTCGAGTACCGGGGAGCTGTTTTTT
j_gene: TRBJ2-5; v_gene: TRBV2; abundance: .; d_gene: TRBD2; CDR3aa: CASRGGTGTSRNVGTQYF; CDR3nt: TGTGCCAGCAGGGGGGGGACCGGGACTAGCCGTAATGTTGGGACCCAGTACTTC
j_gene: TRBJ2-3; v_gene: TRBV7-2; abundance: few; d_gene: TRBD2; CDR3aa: CASSLVAGRADTQYF; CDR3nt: TGTGCCAGCAGCTTAGTGGCAGGGAGGGCGGATACGCAGTATTTT
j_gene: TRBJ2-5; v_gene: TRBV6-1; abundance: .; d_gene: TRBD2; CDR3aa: CASSVGLAGWGETQYF; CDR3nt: TGTGCCAGCAGTGTAGGACTAGCGGGGTGGGGTGAGACCCAGTACTTC
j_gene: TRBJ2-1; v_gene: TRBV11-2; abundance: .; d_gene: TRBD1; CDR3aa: CASSLGAGGLNEQFF; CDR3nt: TGTGCCAGCAGCTTAGGGGCAGGGGGCCTTAATGAGCAGTTCTTC
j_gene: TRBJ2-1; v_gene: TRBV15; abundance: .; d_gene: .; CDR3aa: CATSRDPLYPTGRPNEQFF; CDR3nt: TGTGCCACCAGCAGAGATCCATTATACCCGACGGGAAGGCCCAATGAGCAGTTCTTC
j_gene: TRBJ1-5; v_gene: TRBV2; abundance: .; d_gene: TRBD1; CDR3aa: CASSRGTAGFTQHF; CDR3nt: TGTGCCAGCAGTAGAGGGACAGCTGGATTCACCCAGCATTTT
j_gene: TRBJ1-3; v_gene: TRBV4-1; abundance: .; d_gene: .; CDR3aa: CASSQAGNTIYF; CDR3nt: TGCGCCAGCAGCCAAGCGGGAAACACCATATATTTT
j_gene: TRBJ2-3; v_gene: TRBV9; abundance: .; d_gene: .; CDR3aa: CASSVGRGRTDTQYF; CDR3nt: TGTGCCAGCAGCGTAGGTCGGGGTAGGACAGATACGCAGTATTTT
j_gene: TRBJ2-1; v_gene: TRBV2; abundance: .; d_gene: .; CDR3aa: CASSEARSEQFF; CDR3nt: TGTGCCAGCAGTGAAGCACGGTCGGAGCAGTTCTTC
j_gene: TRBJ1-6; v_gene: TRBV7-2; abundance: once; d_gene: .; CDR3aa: CASSLGRNSPLHF; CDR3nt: TGTGCCAGCAGCTTAGGGCGGAATTCACCCCTCCACTTT
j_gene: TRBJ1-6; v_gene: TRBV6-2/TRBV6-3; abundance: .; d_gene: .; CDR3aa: CASSLRSYNSPLHF; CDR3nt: TGTGCCAGCAGTCTCCGGTCCTATAATTCACCCCTCCACTTT
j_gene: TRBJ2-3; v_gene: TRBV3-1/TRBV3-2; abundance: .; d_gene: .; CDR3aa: CASSHGIADTQYF; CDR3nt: TGTGCCAGCAGCCACGGGATCGCAGATACGCAGTATTTT
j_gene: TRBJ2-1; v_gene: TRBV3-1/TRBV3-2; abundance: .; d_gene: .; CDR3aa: CASSHSSGDNEQFF; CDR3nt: TGTGCCAGCAGCCACAGCAGCGGCGACAATGAGCAGTTCTTC
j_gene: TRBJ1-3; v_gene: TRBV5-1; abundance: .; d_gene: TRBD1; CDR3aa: CASSSGQSSGNTIYF; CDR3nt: TGCGCCAGCAGCTCGGGACAGAGCTCTGGAAACACCATATATTTT
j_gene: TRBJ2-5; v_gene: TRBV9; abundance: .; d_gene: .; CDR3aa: CASSTRDTRGTQYF; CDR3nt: TGTGCCAGCAGCACCCGGGATACTAGAGGGACCCAGTACTTC
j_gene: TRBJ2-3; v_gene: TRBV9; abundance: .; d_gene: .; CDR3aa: CASSPPRSTDTQYF; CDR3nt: TGTGCCAGCAGCCCTCCGCGGAGCACAGATACGCAGTATTTT
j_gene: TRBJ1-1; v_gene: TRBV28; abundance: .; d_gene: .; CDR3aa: CASSLTGISTEAFF; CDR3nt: TGTGCCAGCAGTTTAACCGGGATTAGTACTGAAGCTTTCTTT
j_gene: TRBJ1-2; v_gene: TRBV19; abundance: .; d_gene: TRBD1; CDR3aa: CASSRGQGADGYTF; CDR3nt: TGTGCCAGTAGCAGAGGACAGGGGGCGGATGGCTACACCTTC
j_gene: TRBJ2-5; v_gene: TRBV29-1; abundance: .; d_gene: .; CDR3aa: CSVELGGFQETQYF; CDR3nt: TGCAGCGTCGAGCTAGGGGGTTTCCAAGAGACCCAGTACTTC
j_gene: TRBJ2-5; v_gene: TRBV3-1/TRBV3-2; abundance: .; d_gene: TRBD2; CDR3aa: CASSRRGAGARKETQYF; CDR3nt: TGTGCCAGCAGCCGACGTGGAGCGGGGGCCCGGAAAGAGACCCAGTACTTC
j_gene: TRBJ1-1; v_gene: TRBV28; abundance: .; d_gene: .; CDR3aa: CASSLGHWREGEAFF; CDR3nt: TGTGCCAGCAGTTTGGGTCATTGGAGGGAAGGTGAAGCTTTCTTT
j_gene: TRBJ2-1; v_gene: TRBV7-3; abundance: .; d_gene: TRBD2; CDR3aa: CASSVSAGGEQFF; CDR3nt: TGTGCCAGCAGCGTCAGCGCGGGAGGTGAGCAGTTCTTC
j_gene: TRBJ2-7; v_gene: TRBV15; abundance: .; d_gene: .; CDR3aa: CATSKYLGLNYEQYF; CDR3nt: TGTGCCACCAGCAAATACCTAGGACTAAACTACGAGCAGTACTTC
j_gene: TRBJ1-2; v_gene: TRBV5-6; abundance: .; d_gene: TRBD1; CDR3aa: CASSSGTGGYGYTF; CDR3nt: TGTGCCAGCAGCTCCGGGACAGGGGGATATGGCTACACCTTC
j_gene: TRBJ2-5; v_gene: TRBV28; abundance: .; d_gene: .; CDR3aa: CATGGAGGGETQYF; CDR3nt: TGTGCCACCGGAGGCGCAGGAGGAGGGGAGACCCAGTACTTC
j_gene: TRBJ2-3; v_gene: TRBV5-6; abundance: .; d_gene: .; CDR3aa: CASSLQNTDTQYF; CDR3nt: TGTGCCAGCAGCTTGCAGAACACAGATACGCAGTATTTT
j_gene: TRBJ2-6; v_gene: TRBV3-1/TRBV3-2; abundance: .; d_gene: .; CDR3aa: CASSQNRVGANVLTF; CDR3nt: TGTGCCAGCAGTCAAAACAGGGTTGGGGCCAACGTCCTGACTTTC
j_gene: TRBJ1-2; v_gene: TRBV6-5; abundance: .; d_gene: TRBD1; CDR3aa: CASRTTGGNNYGYTF; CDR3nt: TGTGCCAGCAGAACTACAGGGGGAAATAACTATGGCTACACCTTC
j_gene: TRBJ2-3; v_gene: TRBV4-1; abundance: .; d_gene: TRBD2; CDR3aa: CASSQGRGGTDTQYF; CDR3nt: TGCGCCAGCAGCCAAGGGCGGGGGGGGACAGATACGCAGTATTTT
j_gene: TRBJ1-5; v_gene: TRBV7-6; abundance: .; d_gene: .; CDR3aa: CASSLSLGPAQPQHF; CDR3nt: TGTGCCAGCAGCTTATCGTTGGGGCCCGCTCAGCCCCAGCATTTT
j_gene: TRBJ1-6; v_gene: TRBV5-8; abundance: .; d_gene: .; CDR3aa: CASSDRYSPLHF; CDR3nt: TGTGCCAGCAGCGACAGGTATTCACCCCTCCACTTT
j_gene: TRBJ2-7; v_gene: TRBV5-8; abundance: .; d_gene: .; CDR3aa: CASASPVVGVEQYF; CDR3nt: TGTGCCAGCGCATCGCCAGTCGTGGGCGTCGAGCAGTACTTC
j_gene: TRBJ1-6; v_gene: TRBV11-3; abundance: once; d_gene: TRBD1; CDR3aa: CASSLGQGDNSPLHF; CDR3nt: TGTGCCAGCAGCTTAGGACAGGGGGATAATTCACCCCTCCACTTT